This T cell receptor (beta chain) is from a study of T-cell memory formation after mild COVID-19 (dated by TCRdb to about 2021). General notes on the study: TCR sequence clusters from the two donors were found to be largely donor specific. The cohort comprised two young, previously healthy adult volunteers, one female and one male. In a couple of donors, T-cell clones that expanded and contracted after mild COVID-19 were tracked by sequencing TCRalpha and TCRbeta repertoires over time. Results and caveats for the whole study, not just this receptor: Some responding clones were detected in pre-infection memory, suggesting pre-existing cross-reactive memory T cells joined the SARS-CoV-2 response. Contracting CD4+ clones were located mainly in the CM and EM memory subsets, whereas CD8+ clones were found to be enriched in EMRA. From day 15 to 85, contracting clones showed balanced CD4/CD8 phenotypes, whereas a second wave of clones that expanded from day 15 to 37 leaned towards CD4+. The study included only a couple of mild cases, and larger cohorts that include severe cases with pre-infection samples were judged to be necessary. SARS-CoV-2 specificity of the second-wave clones peaking on day 37 was not confirmed.

Ficoll-Paque density gradient centrifugation was the method used to isolate PBMCs. This clonotype was observed at least ten times. Its antigen is still unknown. Qualities for individual bases were not recorded, and no much larger clone is one base off. The germline V gene encodes CDR1 DFQATT and CDR2 SNEGSKA (reference sequence). The CDR3 runs 15 amino acids, cysteine and phenylalanine included. The kept DNA is CDR3 alone, 45 bases in frame from the first base. V and J lose 3 bases and 0 bases, and a span of 9 bases separates them. The sequencing machine was an Illumina NovaSeq 6000. Using 5'RACE with constant-segment primers, TCRalpha and TCRbeta cDNA libraries were constructed, with sample barcodes and unique molecular identifiers added in the process. RNA was extracted from every sample with Trizol reagent. The libraries were amplified in two PCR steps, and the second step added a second sample barcode and Illumina TruSeq adapters. Libraries were sequenced on an Illumina NovaSeq with 2 x 150 bp paired-end reads. The authors' analysis ran thus. With migec v1.2.7, reads were demultiplexed and then collapsed into UMI-guided consensus sequences. Using mixcr v2.1.11, UMI consensuses were aligned to TRA and TRB V and J templates and then assembled into clonotypes. A clonotype was counted as expanded or contracted only when both edgeR and NoisET called the clonotype significant, with the noise models trained on biological replicates. For edgeR calls, the thresholds were a false discovery rate-adjusted p below 0.01 and a log2 fold-change of 1. As an exploratory analysis of dynamics, PCA with hierarchical clustering was applied to max-normalized trajectories of the 1000 most abundant clonotypes. Separately sequenced CD4+ and CD8+ repertoires were used to assign the CD4 or CD8 phenotype of responding clones. The public reads were quality trimmed at Q25 with fastp and then assembled into clones with MiXCR by TCRdb, keeping productive beta chains. Identical CDR3 proteins give one entry, which carries the most common genes and DNA. The V and J calls here are based on TCRdb, not the publication. Across this sample there are hundreds of thousands of distinct CDR3 sequences, with roughly 20% seen only once. Jointly, the top ten make up roughly 12% of the sample.

Recombination linked TRBV20-1 to TRBJ2-6, and the D gene may be TRBD2, 5 bases matching. This TCR was recovered from an adult woman who had mild COVID-19 (a few samples of this study predate the infection). The sample titles of this study are shuffled in the database, so cell type and time point are left out; the donor was told from shared clones. Sequencing input: PBMCs or a T cell subset sorted from them (not recorded which). The DNA sequence is given as TGCAGTGCTAGTCCGGGAACCTCTGGGGCCAACGTCCTGACTTTC. Its product reads: CSASPGTSGANVLTF.